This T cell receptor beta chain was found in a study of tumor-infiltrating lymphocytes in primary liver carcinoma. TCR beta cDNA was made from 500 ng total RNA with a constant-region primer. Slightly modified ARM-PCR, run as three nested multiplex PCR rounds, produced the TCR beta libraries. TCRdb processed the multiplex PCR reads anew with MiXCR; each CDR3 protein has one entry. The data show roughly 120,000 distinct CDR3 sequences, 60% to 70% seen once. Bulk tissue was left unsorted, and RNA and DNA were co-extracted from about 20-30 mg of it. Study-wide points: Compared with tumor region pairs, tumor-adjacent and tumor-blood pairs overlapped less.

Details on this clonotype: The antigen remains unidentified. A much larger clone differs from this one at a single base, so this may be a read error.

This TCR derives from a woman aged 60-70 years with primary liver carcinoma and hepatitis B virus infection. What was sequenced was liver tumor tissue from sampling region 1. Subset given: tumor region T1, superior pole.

The CDR3 DNA follows: TGTGCCAGCAGTACTCAGCGCAAGCAGTACTTC. It codes for CASSTQRKQYF. The rearrangement links TRBV28 to TRBJ2-7, with unresolved D. V shed 5 bases and J shed 8 bases, with 10 bases lying between them. Germline V gene data show CDR1 as MDHEN and CDR2 as SYDVKM. The CDR3 totals 11 residues.